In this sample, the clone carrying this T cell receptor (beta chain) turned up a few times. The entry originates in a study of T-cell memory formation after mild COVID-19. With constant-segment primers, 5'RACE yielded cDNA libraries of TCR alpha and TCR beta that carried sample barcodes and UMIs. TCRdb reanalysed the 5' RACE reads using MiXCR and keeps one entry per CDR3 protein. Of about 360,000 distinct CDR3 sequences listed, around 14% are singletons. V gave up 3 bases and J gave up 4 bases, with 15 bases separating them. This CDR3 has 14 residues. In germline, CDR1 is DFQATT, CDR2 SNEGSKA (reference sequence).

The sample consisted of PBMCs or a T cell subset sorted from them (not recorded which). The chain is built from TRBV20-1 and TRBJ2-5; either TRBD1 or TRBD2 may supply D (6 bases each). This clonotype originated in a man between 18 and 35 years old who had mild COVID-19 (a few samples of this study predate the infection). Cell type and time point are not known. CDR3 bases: TGCAGTGCTAGGCGGAGGGGGAATACAGAGACCCAGTACTTC. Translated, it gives CSARRRGNTETQYF.